Each of the 5 T cell receptor beta chains below was sequenced from the same sample in a study of blood T cell repertoires in COVID-19. The table came from immunoSEQ multiplex PCR; TCRdb's copy has only in-frame clones and leaves some out. The sample comprises 150,000 to 200,000 clones, around 90% of which are singletons, and approximately 2.9% rests with the top ten. The sequencing sample was made of peripheral blood. The receptor set was obtained from a man aged 55 to 70 with acute or convalescent COVID-19.

The chain joins TRBV24-1 to TRBJ2-5; TRBD2 aligns across 7 bases. V gave up 5 bases and J gave up 4 bases; unmatched junction bases: 0. Germline CDR1 is KGHDR and CDR2 is SFDVKD. The CDR3 covers 12 residues. Here the CDR3 reads CATSGGGETQYF. The CDR3 bases are TGTGCCACCAGTGGGGGGGGAGAGACCCAGTACTTC.

This chain joins TRBV2 and TRBJ1-6; 9 bases agree with TRBD1. CDR3 length equals 15 residues. Looked up from germline, CDR1 is SNHLY and CDR2 is FYNNEI. Trimming took 8 bases from V and 5 from J; bases not matched to a gene: 7. The DNA for the CDR3 is TGTGCCAGCGTCCGGGACAGGGCCCATAATTCACCCCTCCACTTT. The encoded protein is CASVRDRAHNSPLHF.

As concerns this clone: In the same sample, other DNA sequences code for this CDR3. The genes are TRBV11-2 and TRBJ1-2; 9 positions agree with TRBD1. The ends lost 5 bases at V and 2 bases at J; junction bases unmatched: 6. The length of the CDR3 is 15 residues. CDR1 is SGHAT and CDR2 is FQNNGV in the germline V gene. CDR3 nucleotide sequence: TGTGCCAGCAGCCCCCGGGACAGGGTAAACTATGGCTACACCTTC. Translated: CASSPRDRVNYGYTF.

This clone was detected a few times. This chain links TRBV19 with TRBJ1-6; no reliable D call. There are 13 residues in the CDR3. The germline gives CDR1 LNHDA, CDR2 SQIVND (reference sequence). V lost 3 bases and J 14 bases, leaving 14 bases between the germline ends. The CDR3 sequence: CASSMRSKLTLHF. The CDR3 region has the DNA TGTGCCAGTAGTATGAGGTCGAAATTAACCCTCCACTTT.

The chain uses TRBV5-1 and TRBJ1-6; a possible D gene is TRBD1 (6 bases). Germline V gene data show CDR1 as SGHRS and CDR2 as YFSETQ. The CDR3 is 15 amino acids. Trimming removed 4 bases at V and 16 bases at J, with 24 bases between. Here the CDR3 reads CASSDAQGTGGRLHF. In nucleotides, the CDR3 is TGCGCCAGCAGCGACGCACAGGGAACGGGAGGAAGGCTCCACTTT. The variable domain in full, with the rest retrieved from reference TRBV5-1 and TRBJ1-6, is KAGVTQTPRYLIKTRGQQVTLSCSPISGHRSVSWYQQTPGQGLQFLFEYFSETQRNKGNFPGRFSGRQFSNSRSEMNVSTLELGDSALYLCASSDAQGTGGRLHFGNGTRLTVT.